These 4 T cell receptor beta chains were sequenced from one sample in a study of identical twins. TCRdb recomputed calls from the 5' RACE reads with MiXCR, one row per CDR3 protein. There are around 490,000 distinct CDR3 sequences in the sample; 20% to 25% occur only once, and around 0.48% lies in the top ten. The sample was also linked to a second study, of yellow fever vaccine responses in identical twins.

The sample was CD4+ T cells sorted from blood. These receptors all stem from a woman younger than 35 in good health.

In its sample, this clonotype was seen many times. V and J are TRBV7-8 and TRBJ2-5; D unclear. Germline V gene data show CDR1 as SGHVS and CDR2 as FQNEAQ. Between the trimmed V and J ends, which lost 5 bases and 2 bases, there was a span of 15 bases. This CDR3 is built from 15 residues. Here the CDR3 DNA reads TGTGCCAGCAGCCCCCGGATCGGCATACAAGAGACCCAGTACTTC. Its translation: CASSPRIGIQETQYF.

The chain carries TRBV7-9 and TRBJ2-5, with 8 bases aligning to TRBD1. Germline lookup yields CDR1 SEHNR and CDR2 FQNEAQ (reference sequence). The length of the CDR3 is 15 residues. With 5 bases clipped from V and 5 bases from J, the junction kept 10 bases outside the gene matches. The CDR3 is CASSLSGTGGETQYF. CDR3 bases: TGTGCCAGCAGCCTCTCCGGGACAGGAGGGGAGACCCAGTACTTC.

This clonotype was detected a few times. CDR3 sequence reads: CASSPRPTGNNTEAFF. CDR3 nucleotides: TGTGCCAGCAGCCCTAGGCCAACAGGGAATAACACTGAAGCTTTCTTT. The V call is TRBV7-9, the J call TRBJ1-1, with D perhaps matching TRBD1 (6 bases). V was cut by 5 bases and J by 2 bases, with 18 bases left in between. The CDR3 runs 16 residues. The germline V gene encodes CDR1 SEHNR and CDR2 FQNEAQ (reference sequence).

This clonotype was observed a few times. J is TRBJ1-2 and V is TRBV7-9; D is ambiguous. Germline values: CDR1 SEHNR, CDR2 FQNEAQ (reference sequence). The CDR3 contains 14 residues. V was clipped by 2 bases and J by 2 bases, with 9 bases between them. The CDR3 reads CASSLKGPNYGYTF. CDR3 DNA: TGTGCCAGCAGCTTAAAGGGTCCCAACTATGGCTACACCTTC.